This T cell receptor (beta chain) was obtained from a study of CD8+CD57+ T cells in acquired aplastic anemia. Trimming left V 1 base short and J 15 bases short, with 16 bases between. Looked up from germline, CDR1 is SEHNR and CDR2 is FQNEAQ (reference sequence). The CDR3 spans 13 residues. Researchers used genomic DNA as the template to profile TCR beta VDJ and CDR3. Via MiXCR, TCRdb re-called the reads, giving one row per CDR3 protein. The sample carries 250,000 to 350,000 distinct CDR3 sequences, approximately 55% recorded once. Sequenced: sorted CD4+, CD8+, or CD8+CD57+ T cells (not recorded which) from PBMCs. The chain is built from TRBV7-9 and TRBJ2-1; D is uncertain. The clonotype originates from a human donor with severe aplastic anemia or a healthy control (not recorded which). CDR3 sequence (DNA): TGTGCCAGCAGCTTAGAAGACGCGGTGATACGGTTCTTC. Translated, it gives CASSLEDAVIRFF.